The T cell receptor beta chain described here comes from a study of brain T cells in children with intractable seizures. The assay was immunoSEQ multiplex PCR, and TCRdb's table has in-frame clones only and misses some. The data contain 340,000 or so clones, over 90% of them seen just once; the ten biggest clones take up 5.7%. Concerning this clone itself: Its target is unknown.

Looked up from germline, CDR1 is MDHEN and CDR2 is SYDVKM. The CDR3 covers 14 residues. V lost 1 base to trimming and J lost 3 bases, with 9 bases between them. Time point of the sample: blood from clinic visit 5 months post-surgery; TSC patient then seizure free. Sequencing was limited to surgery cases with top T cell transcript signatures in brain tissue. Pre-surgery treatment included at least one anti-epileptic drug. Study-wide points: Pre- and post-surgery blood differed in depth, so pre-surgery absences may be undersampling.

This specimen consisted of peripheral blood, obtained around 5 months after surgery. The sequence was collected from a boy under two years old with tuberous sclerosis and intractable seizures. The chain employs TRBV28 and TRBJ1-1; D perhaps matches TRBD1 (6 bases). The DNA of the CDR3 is TGTGCCAGCAGTTTATCGGAGGGGGACACTGAAGCTTTCTTT. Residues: CASSLSEGDTEAFF.